These T cell receptor beta chains were read from a single sample in a study of CD8+ T cells in alopecia areata. Some clones are missing from TCRdb's copy, which holds only in-frame ones; the method was immunoSEQ multiplex PCR. The sample carries 95,000 to 100,000 clones, about three fifths recorded once. This sample comprised CD8+ T cells sorted from blood, obtained at approximately week 60, from a patient treated with tofacitinib. Receptor source: a human donor with alopecia areata. Both conserved end residues are part of each CDR3. The D gene is left open where the match is weak. Only some rows state a clone size, as once, few, many or a class for expanded clones.

v_call,d_call,j_call,clone_size,cdr3_nt,cdr3_aa
TRBV6-5,-,TRBJ1-1,-,TGTGCCAGCAGTTACTCGACTACGGGAGGCACTGAAGCTTTCTTT,CASSYSTTGGTEAFF
TRBV27,-,TRBJ1-1,-,TGTGCCAGCAGTCCCCGCGCGGCCACTGAAGCTTTCTTT,CASSPRAATEAFF
TRBV4-1,-,TRBJ2-1,-,TGCGCCAGCAGCCATAGACTATGGAGTGCGGTACACAATGAGCAGTTCTTC,CASSHRLWSAVHNEQFF
TRBV5-6,-,TRBJ2-7,-,TGTGCCAGCAGCTACGGACAGAGCTCCTACGAGCAGTACTTC,CASSYGQSSYEQYF
TRBV7-3,-,TRBJ2-3,-,TGTGCCAGCAGCAACCTAGGGCCAGATACGCAGTATTTT,CASSNLGPDTQYF
TRBV29-1,TRBD1,TRBJ1-2,once,TGCAGCGTCATCACCTCCGGGACAGGGTTTTCGGGCTACACCTTC,CSVITSGTGFSGYTF
TRBV4-1,-,TRBJ1-5,-,TGCGCCAGCAGCCAAAGACGAGATAGCAATCAGCCCCAGCATTTT,CASSQRRDSNQPQHF
TRBV13,-,TRBJ2-5,-,TGTGCCAGCAGCCCAGGGGGGCGAGAGACCCAGTACTTC,CASSPGGRETQYF
TRBV19,TRBD1,TRBJ2-7,-,TGTGCCAGTAGCAACAGGGGTGCCTCCTACGAGCAGTACTTC,CASSNRGASYEQYF
TRBV6-5,TRBD1,TRBJ1-2,-,TGTGCCAGCAGTTACGGGACAGGGTGGTTTGGCTACACCTTC,CASSYGTGWFGYTF